A selection of T cell receptor beta chains follows, all from one sample in a study of shared clonotypes between healthy human individuals. Generated by immunoSEQ multiplex PCR, the TCRdb table keeps only in-frame clones and is missing some. The table shows under 1,900,000 clones, with 98% occurring only once. The sample comprised naive CD4+ T cells sorted from blood. Receptors originate from a man younger than 45 in good health. Both conserved end residues are part of each CDR3. D genes are given only for firm matches. Clone size is given for some rows only: seen once, a few or many times, or a class if the clone is expanded.

cdr3_aa cdr3_nt d_call j_call v_call clone_size
CASSQSGTVKAFF TGCGCCAGCAGTCAATCCGGGACAGTGAAAGCTTTCTTT TRBD1 TRBJ1-1 TRBV23-1 .
CASSSPSGSSKKGSLEQFF TGTGCCAGCAGCTCTCCTAGCGGGAGTAGTAAGAAGGGTAGTTTAGAGCAGTTCTTC TRBD2 TRBJ2-1 TRBV11-2 .
CSVVDRVLSGANVLTF TGCAGCGTTGTCGACAGGGTTTTATCTGGGGCCAACGTCCTGACTTTC TRBD1 TRBJ2-6 TRBV29-1 .
CASSTGVAGAPGELFF TGTGCCAGTAGTACCGGGGTAGCGGGAGCCCCCGGGGAGCTGTTTTTT TRBD2 TRBJ2-2 TRBV19 .
CASSIAGVATDTQYF TGTGCCAGTAGTATAGCGGGAGTCGCGACAGATACGCAGTATTTT . TRBJ2-3 TRBV19 .
CASSPIGTDTQYF TGCGCCAGCAGTCCAATCGGGACAGATACGCAGTATTTT . TRBJ2-3 TRBV10-1 .
CASSERRGEPSYNEQFF TGTGCCAGCAGTGAAAGAAGGGGGGAACCCTCCTACAATGAGCAGTTCTTC . TRBJ2-1 TRBV2 .
CASRGFDRTYEQYF TGTGCCAGCAGAGGGTTCGACCGGACCTACGAGCAGTACTTC . TRBJ2-7 TRBV5-6 .
CAWSFVTEAFF TGTGCCTGGAGTTTCGTCACTGAAGCTTTCTTT . TRBJ1-1 TRBV30 once
CASSSTGTGNEKLFF TGCGCCAGCAGCTCAACCGGGACAGGGAATGAAAAACTGTTTTTT TRBD1 TRBJ1-4 TRBV5-1 .
CASSPSGSRTDTQYF TGTGCCAGCAGCCCCAGCGGGAGCCGCACAGATACGCAGTATTTT TRBD2 TRBJ2-3 TRBV6-1 .
CASSPRWGEGGELFF TGTGCCAGCTCACCACGATGGGGCGAAGGCGGGGAGCTGTTTTTT . TRBJ2-2 TRBV18 .
CASSLRAGTGELFF TGTGCCAGCAGCCTGAGAGCGGGGACCGGGGAGCTGTTTTTT TRBD2 TRBJ2-2 TRBV11-3 .
CASSPLAKNTEAFF TGTGCCAGCTCACCACTGGCGAAGAACACTGAAGCTTTCTTT . TRBJ1-1 TRBV18 .
CASSEASGIPYNEQFF TGTGCCAGCAGTGAAGCCAGCGGGATACCCTACAATGAGCAGTTCTTC TRBD2 TRBJ2-1 TRBV6-1 once
CASSSILTGELFF TGTGCCAGTAGCAGCATTCTCACCGGGGAGCTGTTTTTT . TRBJ2-2 TRBV19 .
CASSQGDRVENGYTF TGTGCCAGCAGCCAAGGGGACAGGGTGGAGAACGGCTACACCTTC TRBD1 TRBJ1-2 TRBV4-2 .
CATRRGSGETQYF TGTGCCACGAGGCGAGGCTCGGGAGAGACCCAGTACTTC . TRBJ2-5 TRBV15 once
CASSGDEQFF TGTGCCAGCTCAGGGGATGAGCAGTTCTTC . TRBJ2-1 TRBV18 .
CASSDLGRTEAFF TGTGCCAGCAGTGATCTGGGAAGGACTGAAGCTTTCTTT . TRBJ1-1 TRBV6-1 .
CASSRSQRAGANVLTF TGTGCCAGCTCACGATCCCAGCGAGCAGGGGCCAACGTCCTGACTTTC . TRBJ2-6 TRBV18 once
CASSSRTANTEAFF TGTGCCAGCAGCTCCAGGACAGCGAACACTGAAGCTTTCTTT . TRBJ1-1 TRBV7-9 .
CASSLEAQPVGEQYF TGCGCCAGCAGCTTGGAGGCACAGCCAGTCGGAGAGCAGTACTTC . TRBJ2-7 TRBV5-1 .
CASSSPHAGGEQYF TGTGCCAGCAGCTCCCCTCACGCAGGGGGCGAGCAGTACTTC TRBD1 TRBJ2-7 TRBV11-2 once
CASSFLAGGPGELFF TGTGCCAGCAGCTTCTTAGCGGGAGGTCCCGGGGAGCTGTTTTTT TRBD2 TRBJ2-2 TRBV5-6 .
CASSLDTAASYEQYF TGCGCCAGCAGCTTGGACACTGCAGCTTCCTACGAGCAGTACTTC . TRBJ2-7 TRBV5-1 .
CASSLGGTSPIEQYF TGCGCCAGCAGCTTGGGAGGGACTAGTCCGATCGAGCAGTACTTC TRBD2 TRBJ2-7 TRBV5-1 .
CSVRVASDTEAFF TGCAGCGTTAGGGTCGCCTCGGACACTGAAGCTTTCTTT . TRBJ1-1 TRBV29-1 .
CASSWFSLEGEAFF TGCGCCAGCAGTTGGTTTAGTCTGGAAGGTGAAGCTTTCTTT . TRBJ1-1 TRBV5-1 once